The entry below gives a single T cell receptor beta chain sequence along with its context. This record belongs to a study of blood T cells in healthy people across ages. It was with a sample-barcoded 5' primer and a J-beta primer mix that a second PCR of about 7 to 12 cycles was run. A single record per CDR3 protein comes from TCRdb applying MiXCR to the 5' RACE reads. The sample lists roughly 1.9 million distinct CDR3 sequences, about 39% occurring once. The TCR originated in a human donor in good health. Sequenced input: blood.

The CDR3 loop reads CATSAGRDTDTQYF. The CDR3 nucleotides read TGTGCCACCAGTGCAGGGAGGGACACAGATACGCAGTATTTT. The chain combines TRBV24-1 with TRBJ2-3; 7 bases map to TRBD2. The CDR3 is made up of 14 amino acids. V gave up 5 bases and J gave up 2 bases; unmatched junction bases: 3. Germline V CDR1 and CDR2: KGHDR, SFDVKD.